This T cell receptor (beta chain) was sequenced for a study of CD8 T cells in ankylosing spondylitis. Libraries for TCR beta were made by quantitative 5'-RACE with molecular barcodes. TCRdb recomputed calls from the 5' RACE reads with MiXCR, one row per CDR3 protein. Of about 360,000 distinct CDR3 sequences in the sample, 20% were seen once. From germline, CDR1 is DFQATT and CDR2 SNEGSKA (reference sequence). The CDR3 loop spans 15 amino acids. The trim removed 1 base at V and 2 bases at J, leaving 2 bases unmatched. This clonotype was observed a few times. The clonotype was recovered from a male donor with ankylosing spondylitis or in good health (not recorded which). This chain uses TRBV20-1 with TRBJ2-3, with TRBD2 identical over 11 bases. The sample taken for sequencing was blood, either unsorted or a sorted T cell fraction (not recorded which). The CDR3 bases are TGCAGTGCTAGAGCACTAGCGGGGGACACAGATACGCAGTATTTT. Its translation: CSARALAGDTDTQYF.